This T cell receptor beta chain comes out of a study of CD8+ T cells in alopecia areata. RNA extraction was followed by reverse transcription into cDNA, which acted as the sequencing template. Using immunoSEQ multiplex PCR, the repertoire was profiled, and TCRdb retains in-frame clones only, with some absent. The sample shows 89,000 or so clones, about 51% of them seen only once. Germline V gene data show CDR1 as SQVTM and CDR2 as ANQGSEA. The CDR3 totals 13 residues. V lost 3 bases, J lost 3 bases, and 9 bases lay in between. This clone was found a few times. The sequenced sample consisted of NKG2D-high CD8+ T cells sorted from blood. This sequence joins TRBV29-1 and TRBJ2-1; D not resolved. This TCR came from a human donor with alopecia areata. The CDR3 DNA follows: TGCAGCGTTGAGGTACTTGTCTACAATGAGCAGTTCTTC. Translated, it gives CSVEVLVYNEQFF.